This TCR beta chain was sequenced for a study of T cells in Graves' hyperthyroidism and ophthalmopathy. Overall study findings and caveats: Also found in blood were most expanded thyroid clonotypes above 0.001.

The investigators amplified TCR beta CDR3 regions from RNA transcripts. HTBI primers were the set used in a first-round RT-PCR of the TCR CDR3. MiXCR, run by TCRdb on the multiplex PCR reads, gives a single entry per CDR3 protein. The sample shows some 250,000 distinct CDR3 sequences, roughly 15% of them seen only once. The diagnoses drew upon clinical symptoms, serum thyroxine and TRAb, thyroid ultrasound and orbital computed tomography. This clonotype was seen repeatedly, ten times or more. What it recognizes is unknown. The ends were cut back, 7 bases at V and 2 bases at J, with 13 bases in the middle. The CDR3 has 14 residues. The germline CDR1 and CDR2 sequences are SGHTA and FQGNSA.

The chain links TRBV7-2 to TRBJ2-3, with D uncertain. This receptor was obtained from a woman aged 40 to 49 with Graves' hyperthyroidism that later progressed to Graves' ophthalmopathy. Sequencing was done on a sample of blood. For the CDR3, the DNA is TGTGCCAGCACCCTAAGACTCACCACAGATACGCAGTATTTT. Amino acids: CASTLRLTTDTQYF.